This TCR beta chain was obtained from a study of T cell responses to AZD1222 COVID-19 vaccine (dated by TCRdb to about 2021). Looking at the study overall: TCR sequencing was performed for 233 trial participants, of whom roughly 200 were given two doses of AZD1222 and around 26 were given two doses of MenACWY control vaccine. Trial participants were enrolled into age subgroups of 18-55, 56-69 and 70-plus years, which contained approximately 150, 28 and 58 TCR-sequenced participants, respectively. The research as a whole found: Reportedly, almost half of the unique spike-specific TCRs recognized epitopes lying outside the regions that are mutated in the B.1.351 and B.1.1.7 variants. The vaccine-associated CD4 TCRs covered the entire spike protein, and the dominant responses fell in regions 160-218 and 743-854. Because no samples from the day 14 peak response were available, repertoires could be characterized only after the peak T cell response. Participants were mostly white British, with more females than males. The authors suggested clonal diversity may have been underestimated. In the small 56-69-year group, the increase in depth fell short of significance, most likely because of low power. Spike-specific TCR breadth and depth rose significantly after two AZD1222 doses compared with day 0 and with MenACWY recipients. Only five to seven AZD1222 recipients were SARS-CoV-2 seropositive at baseline, limiting conclusions about previously exposed vaccinees.

The CDR3 measures 15 amino acids from cysteine to phenylalanine. The kept DNA is CDR3 alone, 45 bases in frame from the first base. Trimming at the junction amounts to 0 bases on V and 10 bases on J, and the germline ends lie 18 bases apart. According to the germline V gene (reference sequence), CDR1 reads GTSNPN and CDR2 reads SVGIG. For this clone: Its antigen is not yet known. Base qualities are not recorded, but no much larger clone differs from it by a single base.

The CDR3 regions of human TCRbeta chains were analyzed by immunosequencing. Turning to the authors' computational methods: Repertoire TCRs were checked for matches against a reference library of SARS-CoV-2-specific TCRs that had been generated using the MIRA antigen-specificity platform. Breadth meant the fraction of unique TCRs that were SARS-CoV-2-associated, whereas depth meant the fraction of total T cells that were SARS-CoV-2-associated. Using the MIRA data, every spike-specific TCR was mapped to the spike region that the TCR reacted to and assigned to either a CD4 or a CD8 class. Log10-transformed breadth and depth values were compared by one-way ANOVA with Sidak's multiple comparisons tests. TCRdb's version of the immuneACCESS table is confined to in-frame rearrangements and falls short of the full clone set. An unresolved V gene accounts for under half of the shortfall where checked; the remainder is of unknown origin. For V, J and clone size, that table is used; D and trimming come from the DNA. Within this sample are 190,000 or so clones, with roughly 90% of them counted one time only. The ten most abundant clones make up roughly 3.5% of the sample.

This sample's time point label indicates: about 28 days (+/-7) after the second vaccine dose. AZD1222 recipients whose second dose came at about 4 weeks and those whose second dose came at about 12 weeks were combined into one group, since spike-specific TCR depth and breadth did not differ between the two schedules. The vaccinee samples were drawn from two UK trials, COV001 and COV002, one of which was a single-blind randomized controlled phase 2/3 trial testing AZD1222 (ChAdOx1 nCoV-19) in healthy adults. For TCRbeta chain sequencing, PBMC samples were collected from trial participants at day 0 and at day 28 after the second dose.

The sequence came from an adult who received the AZD1222 COVID-19 vaccine. The specimen was peripheral blood, collected 28 days after the second AZD1222 dose. The V gene is TRBV30 and the J gene is TRBJ2-2, and the D gene may be TRBD2, 5 bases matching. The CDR3 protein sequence reads: CAWSVEPGGVVELFF. The DNA sequence is as follows: TGTGCCTGGAGTGTAGAGCCCGGAGGTGTAGTGGAGCTGTTTTTT.